These T cell receptor beta chains were read from a single sample in a study of PD-1 and CTLA-4 blockade in melanoma. TCRdb's copy holds only in-frame clones and misses some; the assay was immunoSEQ multiplex PCR. The data contain about 32,000 clones, about 85% of them singletons. The sequenced sample was CD8+ T cells from peripheral blood, obtained from a patient given anti-PD-1 treatment. The receptor source for this set is a human donor with melanoma. Each CDR3 is given with its conserved first and last residue. The D gene is left open where the match is weak. Clone sizes are given selectively: once, few, many, or a class where the clone is expanded.

v_call	d_call	j_call	clone_size	cdr3_nt	cdr3_aa
TRBV4-1	-	TRBJ1-2	-	TGCGCCAGCAGCCAAGATCGAGGGAGCCATAGGGGCTACACCTTC	CASSQDRGSHRGYTF
TRBV11-2	-	TRBJ2-5	-	TGTGCCAGCAGCCCTACGGGGGTTTGGGAAGAAGGGGAGACCCAGTACTTC	CASSPTGVWEEGETQYF
TRBV5-1	-	TRBJ2-7	-	TGCGCCAGCAGCTTGGGTGGCTACGAGCAGTACTTC	CASSLGGYEQYF
TRBV6-2/TRBV6-3	TRBD1	TRBJ1-1	-	TGTGCCAGCAGTACCCGACAGGGCGCTGAAGCTTTCTTT	CASSTRQGAEAFF
TRBV4-2	TRBD1	TRBJ2-7	-	TGTGCCAGCAGCCAATTCGGGACAGCCTACGAGCAGTACTTC	CASSQFGTAYEQYF
TRBV19	-	TRBJ2-3	-	TGTGCCAGTAGCCCGTTCGGGGGAAATACGCAGTATTTT	CASSPFGGNTQYF
TRBV7-8	TRBD1	TRBJ1-2	once	TGTGCCAGCAGCTTAGTTGACAGGGATTCTCCCTATGGCTACACCTTC	CASSLVDRDSPYGYTF
TRBV9	-	TRBJ2-3	-	TGTGCCAGCAGCGTAGTGCCGGCTAGCACAGATACGCAGTATTTT	CASSVVPASTDTQYF
TRBV28	-	TRBJ2-1	-	TGTGCCAGCAGTTTAAGGACAGATAACAATGAGCAGTTCTTC	CASSLRTDNNEQFF
TRBV6-2/TRBV6-3	-	TRBJ2-3	-	TGTGCCAGCAGCCCTTTGGATCCCGGGCCTAGCACAGATACGCAGTATTTT	CASSPLDPGPSTDTQYF
TRBV27	-	TRBJ1-4	-	TGTGCCAGCGCGGAGACAGTAACTAATGAAAAACTGTTTTTT	CASAETVTNEKLFF
TRBV30	-	TRBJ2-7	-	TGTGCCTGGAGGGGATTGAAATACGAGCAGTACTTC	CAWRGLKYEQYF
TRBV4-2	-	TRBJ1-1	-	TGTGCCAGCAGGGGGAACACTGAAGCTTTCTTT	CASRGNTEAFF
TRBV6-5	TRBD2	TRBJ2-3	-	TGTGCCACCCGCGGCGGGGGGTCAGATACGCAGTATTTT	CATRGGGSDTQYF
TRBV4-1	-	TRBJ1-3	-	TGCGCCAGCAGCCGCCTTGGAGAAAACACCATATATTTT	CASSRLGENTIYF
TRBV10-3	-	TRBJ1-2	-	TGTGCCATCAGTGAGTCGATAGAGGGGGTGAAGTATGGCTACACCTTC	CAISESIEGVKYGYTF
TRBV27	-	TRBJ2-1	-	TGTGCCAGCACTCCTGGGGGGAGGAATGAGCAGTTCTTC	CASTPGGRNEQFF
TRBV7-9	-	TRBJ2-7	few	TGTGCCAGCAGCCCCCGGGACGCCTACGAGCAGTACTTC	CASSPRDAYEQYF
TRBV5-1	-	TRBJ2-5	-	TGCGCCAGCAGCTTGGGGAGGGGCCGAGAGACCCAGTACTTC	CASSLGRGRETQYF
TRBV13	-	TRBJ2-2	-	TGTGCCAGCAGCTACGCGGTGGAACACCCAAACACCGGGGAGCTGTTTTTT	CASSYAVEHPNTGELFF
TRBV4-1	TRBD1	TRBJ1-6	-	TGCGCCAGCAGCCCGGGACCGGGACAGTTTAATTCACCCCTCCACTTT	CASSPGPGQFNSPLHF
TRBV13	-	TRBJ2-7	-	TGTGCCAGCAGCTTAGGGAGGGGAACCTACGAGCAGTACTTC	CASSLGRGTYEQYF
TRBV30	TRBD1	TRBJ2-4	-	TGTGCCTGGAGTGACGGACAGGGGAGCGACATTCAGTACTTC	CAWSDGQGSDIQYF
TRBV5-1	TRBD1	TRBJ2-3	-	TGCGCCAGCAGCTTGGCCCGGACAGGGGGCACAGATACGCAGTATTTT	CASSLARTGGTDTQYF
TRBV7-2	TRBD2	TRBJ2-3	-	TGTGCCAGCAGCGTGTGGGGGGGGAGCACAGATACGCAGTATTTT	CASSVWGGSTDTQYF
TRBV28	-	TRBJ1-1	-	TGTGCCAGCAACCCCCCCGGGTTGAACACTGAAGCTTTCTTT	CASNPPGLNTEAFF
TRBV28	-	TRBJ1-5	-	TGTGCCAGCAGTTTTCGGGGCCCTCAGCCCCAGCATTTT	CASSFRGPQPQHF
TRBV19	-	TRBJ2-1	-	TGTGCCAGTAGCTGGGGACAAGGGATGGGTGAGCAGTTCTTC	CASSWGQGMGEQFF
TRBV3-1/TRBV3-2	-	TRBJ2-1	-	TGTGCCAGCAGCCGCCTGGAGAGTGGCGAGCAGTTCTTC	CASSRLESGEQFF